The present entry profiles one T cell receptor beta chain with its context. Its antigen remains unidentified. CDR1 is SGHRS, CDR2 YFSETQ, per germline. The CDR3 is 17 amino acids. Losses at the gene ends were 4 bases for V and 10 bases for J; bases not matched to a gene: 14. Each CDR3 protein is one row after TCRdb ran MiXCR on the RT-PCR reads. The sample carries roughly 760,000 distinct CDR3 sequences, 21% recorded once. The data were taken from a study of response to subunit inactivated influenza vaccine. Study results and limitations: After each seasonal influenza vaccination, few new T cells are recruited, the authors suggested.

The TCR comes from a man aged 45-60 years who received an inactivated influenza vaccine. The rearrangement links TRBV5-1 to TRBJ2-1; 13 positions match TRBD2. The sample here was PBMCs from blood, taken roughly 5 days after vaccination. The CDR3 nucleotides read TGCGCCAGCAGCCTCTGGACTAGCGGGGGTCCTCAGGGGGAGCAGTTCTTC. Its protein product is CASSLWTSGGPQGEQFF. The full variable domain, completed using reference TRBV5-1 and TRBJ2-1, is KAGVTQTPRYLIKTRGQQVTLSCSPISGHRSVSWYQQTPGQGLQFLFEYFSETQRNKGNFPGRFSGRQFSNSRSEMNVSTLELGDSALYLCASSLWTSGGPQGEQFFGPGTRLTVL.